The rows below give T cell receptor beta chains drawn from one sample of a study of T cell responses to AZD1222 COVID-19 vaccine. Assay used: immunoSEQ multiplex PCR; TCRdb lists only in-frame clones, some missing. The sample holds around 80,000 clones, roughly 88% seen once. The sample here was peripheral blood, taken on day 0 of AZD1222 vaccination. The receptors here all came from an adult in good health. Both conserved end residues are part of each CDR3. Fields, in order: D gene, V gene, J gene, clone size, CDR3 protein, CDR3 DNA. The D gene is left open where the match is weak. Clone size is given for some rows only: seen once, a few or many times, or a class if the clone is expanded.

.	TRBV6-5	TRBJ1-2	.	CASRGPPIGYTF	TGTGCCAGCAGGGGACCGCCTATTGGCTACACCTTC
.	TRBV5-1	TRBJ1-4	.	CASTPAPQEDEKLFF	TGCGCCAGCACCCCCGCCCCCCAAGAGGACGAAAAACTGTTTTTT
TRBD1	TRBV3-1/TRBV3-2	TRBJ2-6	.	CASSQPTGKGGANVLTF	TGTGCCAGCAGCCAGCCGACAGGGAAAGGTGGGGCCAACGTCCTGACTTTC
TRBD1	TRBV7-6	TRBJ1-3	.	CASSPRQGLEVAGNTIYF	TGTGCCAGCAGCCCGCGACAGGGTCTTGAAGTCGCTGGAAACACCATATATTTT
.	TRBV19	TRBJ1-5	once	CASSSSVNQPQHF	TGTGCCAGTAGTAGCTCGGTCAATCAGCCCCAGCATTTT
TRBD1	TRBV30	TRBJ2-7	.	CATGTGYEQYF	TGTGCCACAGGGACAGGCTACGAGCAGTACTTC
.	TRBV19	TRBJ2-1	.	CASRPRGVSYNEQFF	TGTGCCAGTAGACCTAGGGGGGTCTCCTACAATGAGCAGTTCTTC
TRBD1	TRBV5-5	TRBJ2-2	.	CASSSQGSAASELFF	TGTGCCAGCAGCTCACAGGGGTCGGCGGCTTCAGAGCTGTTTTTT
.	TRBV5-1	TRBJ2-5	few	CASSLQVSQETQYF	TGCGCCAGCAGCTTGCAGGTATCGCAAGAGACCCAGTACTTC
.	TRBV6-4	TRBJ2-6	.	CASSDLGSGANVLTF	TGTGCCAGCAGTGACCTAGGGTCTGGGGCCAACGTCCTGACTTTC
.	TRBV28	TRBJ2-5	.	CASRLGGGETQYF	TGTGCCAGCAGATTGGGTGGAGGGGAGACCCAGTACTTC
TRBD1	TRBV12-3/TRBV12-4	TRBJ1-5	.	CASSQGAWQPQHF	TGTGCCAGCAGTCAGGGGGCTTGGCAGCCCCAGCATTTT
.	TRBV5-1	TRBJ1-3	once	CASSSGQGNTIYF	TGCGCCAGCAGCTCCGGACAGGGAAACACCATATATTTT
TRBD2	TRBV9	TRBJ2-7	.	CASSAGLAGGEQYF	TGTGCCAGCAGCGCAGGTCTAGCGGGAGGCGAGCAGTACTTC
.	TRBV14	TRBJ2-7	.	CASSPTSYEQYF	TGTGCCAGCAGCCCAACGTCCTACGAGCAGTACTTC
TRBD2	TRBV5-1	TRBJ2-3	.	CASSLEEAGGPVDTQYF	TGCGCCAGCAGCTTGGAGGAAGCGGGAGGGCCCGTAGATACGCAGTATTTT
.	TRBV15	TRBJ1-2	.	CATGTNYGYTF	TGTGCCACCGGCACTAACTATGGCTACACCTTC
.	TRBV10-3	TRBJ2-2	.	CAISESGSTGELFF	TGTGCCATCAGTGAGTCGGGCAGTACCGGGGAGCTGTTTTTT
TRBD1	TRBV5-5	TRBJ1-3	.	CASSLTQDRMGAALYF	TGTGCCAGCAGCTTGACCCAGGACAGGATGGGGGCAGCCCTATATTTT